This TCR beta chain stems from a study of OX40 agonist ivuxolimab in advanced cancers. Turning to the study itself: Patients treated during dose escalation were battling hepatocellular carcinoma, melanoma, renal cell or head and neck cancer. Cohort: roughly 80% men, mean age about 60, aged about 20 to 79. Points from the study as a whole: At 0.1 to 3.0 mg/kg, clonal expansion of CD4+ and CD8+ blood T cells had occurred by week 6.

The CDR3 has 13 amino acids. Germline assignment: CDR1 MRHNA and CDR2 SNTAGT. With 0 bases clipped from V and 7 bases from J, the junction kept 2 bases outside the gene matches. Data came from immunoSEQ multiplex PCR; TCRdb stores just in-frame clones and leaves some out. The profile shows tens of thousands of clones, approximately 80% of them singletons. About this clone itself: No antigen is known for it.

Sequenced here: CD4+ or CD8+ T cells sorted from blood, sampled in a trial of the OX40 agonist ivuxolimab. The chain employs TRBV6-4 and TRBJ1-2; 7 nucleotides line up with TRBD1. The receptor comes from an adult with an advanced solid tumor such as melanoma, head and neck, liver or kidney cancer. CDR3 DNA: TGTGCCAGCAGTGACTCGGCAGGGGGTGGCTACACCTTC. This encodes CASSDSAGGGYTF.